The count of the clone carrying this TCR beta chain is one. Antigen: not known. This sample stems from a study of T cell responses to AZD1222 COVID-19 vaccine. Study as a whole: Pooled in the analysis were second doses at about 4 or about 12 weeks.

Unmatched junction bases numbered 2, after V lost 4 bases and J lost 4 bases. The CDR3 totals 13 residues. CDR1 and CDR2 (germline): SNHLY, FYNNEI. The protocol was immunoSEQ multiplex PCR, while the TCRdb copy is restricted to in-frame clones and leaves out a portion. The sample includes approximately 73,000 clones, 84% of them seen just once. Findings and caveats of the study: White British people made up most donors, females outnumbered males, and clonal diversity was possibly underestimated.

This clonotype originated in an adult in good health. The starting material was peripheral blood, obtained on day 0 of AZD1222 vaccination. The gene calls are TRBV2 and TRBJ1-2; 8 positions agree with TRBD1. Here the CDR3 DNA reads TGTGCCAGCAGTGCGGGGACAGGCTATGGCTACACCTTC. This encodes CASSAGTGYGYTF.